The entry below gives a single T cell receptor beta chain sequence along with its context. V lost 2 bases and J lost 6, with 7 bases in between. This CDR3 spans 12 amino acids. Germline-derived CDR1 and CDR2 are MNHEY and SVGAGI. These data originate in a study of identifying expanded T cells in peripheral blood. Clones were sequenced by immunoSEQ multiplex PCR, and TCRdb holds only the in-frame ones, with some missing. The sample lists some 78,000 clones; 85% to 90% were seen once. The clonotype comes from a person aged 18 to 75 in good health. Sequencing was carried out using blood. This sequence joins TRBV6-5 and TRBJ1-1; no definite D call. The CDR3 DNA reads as TGTGCCAGCAGTTACCCAACCTCTGAAGCTTTCTTT. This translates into CASSYPTSEAFF.